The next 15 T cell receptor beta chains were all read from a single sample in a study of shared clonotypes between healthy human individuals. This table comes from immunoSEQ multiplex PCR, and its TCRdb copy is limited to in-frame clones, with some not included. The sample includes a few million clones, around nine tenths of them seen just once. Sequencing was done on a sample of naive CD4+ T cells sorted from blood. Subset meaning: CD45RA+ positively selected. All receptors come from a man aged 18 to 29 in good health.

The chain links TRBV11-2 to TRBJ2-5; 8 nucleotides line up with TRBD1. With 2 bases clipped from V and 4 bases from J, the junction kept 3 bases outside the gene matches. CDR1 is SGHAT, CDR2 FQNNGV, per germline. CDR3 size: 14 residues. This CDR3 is CASSLSQGAETQYF. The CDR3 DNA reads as TGTGCCAGCAGCTTAAGTCAGGGGGCAGAGACCCAGTACTTC.

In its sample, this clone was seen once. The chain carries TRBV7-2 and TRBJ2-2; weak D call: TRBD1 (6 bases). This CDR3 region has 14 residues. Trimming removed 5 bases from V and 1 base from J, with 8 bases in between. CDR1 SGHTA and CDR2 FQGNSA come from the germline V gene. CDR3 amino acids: CASSIQGNTGELFF. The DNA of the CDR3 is TGTGCCAGCAGCATACAGGGGAACACCGGGGAGCTGTTTTTT.

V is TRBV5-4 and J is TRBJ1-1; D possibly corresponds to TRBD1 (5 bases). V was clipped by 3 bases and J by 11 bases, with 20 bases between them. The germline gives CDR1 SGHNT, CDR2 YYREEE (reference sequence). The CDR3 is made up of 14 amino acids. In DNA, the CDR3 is TGTGCCAGCAGCTCCCCCAACGGGGGAGAAATGGCTTTCTTT. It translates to CASSSPNGGEMAFF. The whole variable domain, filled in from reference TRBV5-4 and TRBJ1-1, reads ETGVTQSPTHLIKTRGQQVTLRCSSQSGHNTVSWYQQALGQGPQFIFQYYREEENGRGNFPPRFSGLQFPNYSSELNVNALELDDSALYLCASSSPNGGEMAFFGQGTRLTVV.

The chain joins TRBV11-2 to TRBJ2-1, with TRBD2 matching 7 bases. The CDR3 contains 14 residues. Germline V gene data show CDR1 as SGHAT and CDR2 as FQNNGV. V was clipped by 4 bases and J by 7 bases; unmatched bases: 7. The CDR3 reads CASSSAISGNEQFF. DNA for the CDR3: TGTGCCAGCAGCTCCGCAATTAGCGGGAATGAGCAGTTCTTC.

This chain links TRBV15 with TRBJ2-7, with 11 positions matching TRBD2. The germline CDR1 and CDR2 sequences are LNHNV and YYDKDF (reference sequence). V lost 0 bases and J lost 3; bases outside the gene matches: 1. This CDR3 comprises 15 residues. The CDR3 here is CATSRELAGVYEQYF. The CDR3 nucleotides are TGTGCCACCAGCAGAGAACTAGCGGGAGTCTACGAGCAGTACTTC.

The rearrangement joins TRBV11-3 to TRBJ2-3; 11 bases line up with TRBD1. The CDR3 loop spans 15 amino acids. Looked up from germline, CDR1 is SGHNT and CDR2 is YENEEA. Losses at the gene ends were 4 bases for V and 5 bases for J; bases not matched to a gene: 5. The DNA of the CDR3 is TGTGCCAGCAGCTCCGGGACAGGGGGAATAGATACGCAGTATTTT. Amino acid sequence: CASSSGTGGIDTQYF.

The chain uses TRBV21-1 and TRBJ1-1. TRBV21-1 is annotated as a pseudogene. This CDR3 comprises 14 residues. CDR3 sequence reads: CASSGGQPNTEAFF. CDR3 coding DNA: TGTGCCAGCAGCGGAGGACAACCGAACACTGAAGCTTTCTTT.

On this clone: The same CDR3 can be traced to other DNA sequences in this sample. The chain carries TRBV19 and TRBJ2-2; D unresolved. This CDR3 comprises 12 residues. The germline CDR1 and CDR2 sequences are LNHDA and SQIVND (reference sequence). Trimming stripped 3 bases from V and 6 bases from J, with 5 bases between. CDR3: CASSIVSGELFF. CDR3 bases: TGTGCCAGTAGTATCGTCTCCGGGGAGCTGTTTTTT.

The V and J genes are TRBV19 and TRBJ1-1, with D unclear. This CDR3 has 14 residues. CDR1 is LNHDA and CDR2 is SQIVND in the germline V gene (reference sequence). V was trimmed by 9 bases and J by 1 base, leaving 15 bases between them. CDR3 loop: CASDRGQWNTEAFF. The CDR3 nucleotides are TGTGCCAGCGATCGTGGGCAGTGGAACACTGAAGCTTTCTTT.

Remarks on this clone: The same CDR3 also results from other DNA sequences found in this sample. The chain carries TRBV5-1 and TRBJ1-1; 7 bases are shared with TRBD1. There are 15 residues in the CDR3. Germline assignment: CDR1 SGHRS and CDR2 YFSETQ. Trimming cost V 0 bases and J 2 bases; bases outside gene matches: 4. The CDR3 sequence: CASSLAGQVNTEAFF. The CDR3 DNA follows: TGCGCCAGCAGCTTGGCCGGACAGGTTAACACTGAAGCTTTCTTT.

This chain's CDR3 is CASSPWGVQETQYF. CDR3 DNA sequence: TGCGCCAGCAGCCCCTGGGGAGTCCAAGAGACCCAGTACTTC. V is TRBV10-1 and J is TRBJ2-5; the D gene is possibly TRBD2 (5 bases). The germline gives CDR1 WNHNN, CDR2 SYGVQD (reference sequence). V was pared by 6 bases and J by 1 base, with 12 bases between. The CDR3 spans 14 residues.

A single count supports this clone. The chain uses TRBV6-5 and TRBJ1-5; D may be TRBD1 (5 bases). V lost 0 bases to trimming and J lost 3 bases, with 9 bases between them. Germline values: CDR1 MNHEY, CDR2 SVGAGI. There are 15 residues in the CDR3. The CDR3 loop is CASSYSGTNNQPQHF. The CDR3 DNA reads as TGTGCCAGCAGTTACTCCGGGACCAACAATCAGCCCCAGCATTTT.

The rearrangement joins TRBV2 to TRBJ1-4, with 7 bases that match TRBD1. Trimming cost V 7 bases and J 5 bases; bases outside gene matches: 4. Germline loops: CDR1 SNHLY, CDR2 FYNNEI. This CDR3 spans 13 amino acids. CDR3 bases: TGTGCCAGCAATCCGGGACAGAATGAAAAACTGTTTTTT. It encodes CASNPGQNEKLFF.

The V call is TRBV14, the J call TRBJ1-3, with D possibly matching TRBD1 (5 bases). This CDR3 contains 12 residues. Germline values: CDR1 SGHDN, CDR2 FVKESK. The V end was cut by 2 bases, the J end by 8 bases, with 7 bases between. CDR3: CASSQLRDTIYF. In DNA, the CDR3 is TGTGCCAGCAGCCAACTCAGGGACACCATATATTTT. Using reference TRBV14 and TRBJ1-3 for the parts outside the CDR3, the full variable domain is EAGVTQFPSHSVIEKGQTVTLRCDPISGHDNLYWYRRVMGKEIKFLLHFVKESKQDESGMPNNRFLAERTGGTYSTLKVQPAELEDSGVYFCASSQLRDTIYFGEGSWLTVV.

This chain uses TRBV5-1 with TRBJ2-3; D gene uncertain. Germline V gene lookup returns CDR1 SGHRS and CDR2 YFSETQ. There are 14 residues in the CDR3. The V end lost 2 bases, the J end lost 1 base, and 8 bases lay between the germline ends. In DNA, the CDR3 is TGCGCCAGCAGCTTTTTCCCAGGCACAGATACGCAGTATTTT. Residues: CASSFFPGTDTQYF.